The 5 T cell receptor beta chains in this list originate from one sample, sequenced in a study of T cells expressing NK-cell markers. TCRdb reprocessed the 5' RACE reads and keeps a single row for each CDR3 protein, giving no DNA. The sample includes under 200,000 distinct CDR3 sequences. Source material: blood T cells: a sorted CD56 or NKG2C T cell subset, CD4+ or CD8+ T cells, or bulk PBMC T cells (not recorded which). Source of these receptors: a woman aged 18 to 75 in good health.

The chain has TRBV5-1 and TRBJ2-2; checking the TCRdb D call of TRBD2 is not possible without DNA. Per germline, CDR1 SGHRS and CDR2 YFSETQ. The CDR3 has 16 residues. The CDR3 here is CASSSGLDFETGELFF. The variable domain in full, with the rest retrieved from reference TRBV5-1 and TRBJ2-2, is KAGVTQTPRYLIKTRGQQVTLSCSPISGHRSVSWYQQTPGQGLQFLFEYFSETQRNKGNFPGRFSGRQFSNSRSEMNVSTLELGDSALYLCASSSGLDFETGELFFGEGSRLTVL.

The chain employs TRBV28 and TRBJ2-5; there is no DNA to check the TCRdb D call of TRBD1. The length of the CDR3 is 19 residues. Germline CDR1 is MDHEN and CDR2 is SYDVKM. The CDR3 is CASSPIGAPGLTFVETQYF.

The chain is built from TRBV5-1 and TRBJ2-3; TCRdb selects TRBD2, and the lack of DNA leaves this call unchecked. CDR3 size: 15 residues. Germline CDR1 SGHRS, CDR2 YFSETQ. The CDR3 loop is CASSLRQGTKDTQYF. The variable domain in full, completed from reference TRBV5-1 and TRBJ2-3, reads KAGVTQTPRYLIKTRGQQVTLSCSPISGHRSVSWYQQTPGQGLQFLFEYFSETQRNKGNFPGRFSGRQFSNSRSEMNVSTLELGDSALYLCASSLRQGTKDTQYFGPGTRLTVL.

V usage is TRBV7-3 and J usage is TRBJ2-1; TCRdb indicates TRBD2, and absent DNA this call remains unverified. This CDR3 is 16 amino acids long. Germline-derived CDR1 and CDR2 are SGHTA and FQGTGA. This chain's CDR3 is CASSRTSGGTYNEQFF.

This chain's CDR3 is CASSPSGRPYEQYF. This rearrangement joins TRBV3-1 to TRBJ2-7; TCRdb indicates TRBD2, and absent DNA this call remains unverified. In germline, CDR1 is LGHDT, CDR2 YNNKEL (reference sequence). This CDR3 has 14 amino acids.